This T cell receptor beta chain comes out of a study of cytomegalovirus exposure and HLA in healthy donors. Broader study findings: In vitro checks showed that a few CMV-associated chains really do target CMV antigens.

Both 60 Vbeta primers and 13 Jbeta primers went into the PCR. The repertoire was sequenced with immunoSEQ multiplex PCR; TCRdb's copy has only in-frame clones and lacks some. The repertoire holds more than 250,000 clones, with about 90% as singletons. Of note for this clone: The target antigen is unknown.

CDR1 and CDR2 from the germline V gene are KGHSH and LQKENI. Unmatched junction bases numbered 3, after V lost 5 bases and J lost 8 bases. This CDR3 is built from 12 residues. The chain links TRBV18 to TRBJ2-1, with 7 bases that match TRBD2. Sample: PBMCs. The TCR was taken from a woman between 18 and 29 years old in good health and CMV-seronegative. CDR3 coding DNA: TGTGCCAGCTCAAGGGGAGGGTATGAGCAGTTCTTC. It codes for CASSRGGYEQFF.